The 27 T cell receptor beta chains given below trace back to one sample, sequenced in a study of beta chain features in type 1 diabetes. Reverse transcription of all isolated RNA meant that expressed TCRB transcripts were sequenced. Clones were sequenced by immunoSEQ multiplex PCR, and TCRdb holds only the in-frame ones, with some missing. The table shows some 360,000 clones, with around 9.6% occurring only once. Their antigens remain unidentified. Study-level points and caveats: Patients with Type 1 diabetes showed moderately but significantly shorter TCRB CDR3s in all four CD4+ subsets.

The sequencing sample was made of central memory CD4+ T cells from blood. Every receptor here comes from a man aged 25 to 40 with type 1 diabetes.

This clone was observed a few times. A read error is likely here: a far larger clone is one base away. The chain joins TRBV6-6 to TRBJ2-7; 9 positions agree with TRBD1. J gave up 2 bases and V 5 bases, and 4 bases lay outside the gene matches. The germline V gene encodes CDR1 MNHNY and CDR2 SVGAGI (reference sequence). This CDR3 is built from 14 residues. Here the CDR3 reads CASSDGTGPYEQYF. The DNA of the CDR3 is TGTGCCAGCAGTGACGGGACAGGGCCCTACGAGCAGTACTTC.

Of note for this clone: In the same sample, other DNA sequences code for this CDR3. For the CDR3, the DNA is TGTGCCAGCAGCTTACAGGGATACGAGCAGTACTTC. Translated: CASSLQGYEQYF. The genes are TRBV7-2 and TRBJ2-7; a weak D match, TRBD1 (5 bases). CDR1 and CDR2 from the germline V gene are SGHTA and FQGNSA. V dropped 2 bases and J dropped 4 bases, with 6 bases sitting between them. The CDR3 extends over 12 amino acids.

This clone was seen more than once but under ten times. The J gene is TRBJ2-3, the V gene TRBV20-1, with unresolved D. The germline V gene has CDR1 DFQATT and CDR2 SNEGSKA (reference sequence). V lost 5 bases and J lost 2, with 5 bases in between. The CDR3 length is 11 residues. CDR3 in DNA: TGCAGTGCTTCTGACACAGATACGCAGTATTTT. Translation gives CSASDTDTQYF.

This clone was observed a few times. This rearrangement joins TRBV2 to TRBJ1-2; no reliable D call. Trimming took off 7 bases at V and 6 bases at J, with 18 bases between the two ends. CDR1 SNHLY and CDR2 FYNNEI come from the germline V gene. The CDR3 sequence is 14 residues long. CDR3 amino acids: CASTQDLVSDGYTF. The CDR3 bases are TGTGCCAGCACCCAAGACTTGGTTTCGGATGGCTACACCTTC.

This clone was seen ten or more times. V and J are TRBV14 and TRBJ2-7; D gene uncertain. Looked up from germline, CDR1 is SGHDN and CDR2 is FVKESK. Trimming took 1 base from V and 3 from J, leaving 10 bases between them. The CDR3 length is 14 residues. In nucleotides, the CDR3 is TGTGCCAGCAGCCAAGTTGACAACAACTACGAGCAGTACTTC. This sequence encodes CASSQVDNNYEQYF.

This clone was picked up a small number of times. This chain links TRBV29-1 with TRBJ1-5, with a weak D call TRBD1 (5 bases). Trimming took 6 bases from V and 5 from J, leaving 14 bases between them. Germline V CDR1 and CDR2: SQVTM, ANQGSEA. The CDR3 loop spans 13 amino acids. CDR3 nucleotides: TGCAGCGTCGCCAGGGAGGCCGATCAGCCCCAGCATTTT. Translated, it gives CSVAREADQPQHF.

This clone was seen only a few times. Mismatch with germline at one junction end may stem from a read error. The chain carries TRBV29-1 and TRBJ1-2; 8 nucleotides match TRBD1. This CDR3 has 12 residues. Looked up from germline, CDR1 is SQVTM and CDR2 is ANQGSEA. The CDR3 here is CITQGAGAGYTF. The CDR3 nucleotides are TGTATAACCCAGGGGGCAGGGGCTGGCTACACCTTC.

The genes are TRBV20-1 and TRBJ2-5; D call uncertain. The CDR3 is made up of 11 amino acids. V was trimmed by 6 bases and J by 7 bases, leaving 12 bases between them. Germline CDR1 and CDR2: DFQATT and SNEGSKA (reference sequence). The CDR3 DNA sequence: TGCAGTGCCTCGTTCAGAGGGACCCAGTACTTC. Translated, it gives CSASFRGTQYF.

This clone was seen at least ten times. The genes are TRBV7-2 and TRBJ1-1; a possible D gene is TRBD1 (5 bases). V lost 4 bases and J lost 4, with 13 bases in between. CDR1 and CDR2 (germline): SGHTA, FQGNSA. The CDR3 contains 14 residues. The CDR3 loop reads CASSSTGTSTEAFF. CDR3 DNA sequence: TGTGCCAGCAGCTCAACCGGGACCAGCACTGAAGCTTTCTTT.

As regards this clone: Relative to the germline gene, one junction end is altered; a read error may explain this. This chain links TRBV5-1 with TRBJ2-7; D assignment may be TRBD1 or TRBD2 (6 bases each). This CDR3 comprises 15 residues. Germline-derived CDR1 and CDR2 are SGHRS and YFSETQ. The CDR3, as DNA: TGCGCCAGCAGCAACACCCGGGACATAGCCGGGACTCCGTTCTTC. As protein: CASSNTRDIAGTPFF.

This clone occurred a few times. The chain combines TRBV25-1 with TRBJ1-5; weak D call: TRBD1 (5 bases). The CDR3 length is 15 residues. In germline, CDR1 is MGHDK, CDR2 SYGVNS. V lost 3 bases and J 3 bases, leaving 12 bases between the germline ends. As DNA, the CDR3 is TGTGCCAGCAGTGAGTTGGCAGGGTTCAATCAGCCCCAGCATTTT. Its translation: CASSELAGFNQPQHF.

This clone was picked up a small number of times. The rearrangement joins TRBV5-1 to TRBJ1-1; 7 nucleotides align to TRBD1. Germline V gene sequence: CDR1 SGHRS, CDR2 YFSETQ. The CDR3 is 14 amino acids. Losses at the gene ends were 3 bases for V and 5 bases for J; bases not matched to a gene: 7. CDR3 region: CASSWGGGETEAFF. CDR3 DNA sequence: TGCGCCAGCAGCTGGGGAGGGGGCGAGACTGAAGCTTTCTTT.

This clone appeared a few times. Compared with germline, one end of the junction differs, possibly owing to a read error. This rearrangement joins TRBV7-7 to TRBJ2-3; D unresolved. CDR1 is SSHAT and CDR2 is FNYEAQ in the germline V gene (reference sequence). The CDR3 contains 15 residues. In nucleotides, the CDR3 is TGTGCTAGCAGCTTAAACAGCCTCAGCACAGATACGCAGTATTTT. Its translation is CASSLNSLSTDTQYF.

The genes are TRBV7-2 and TRBJ2-1; possibly TRBD2 for D (6 bases). This CDR3 spans 12 amino acids. Trimming took off 6 bases at V and 15 bases at J, with 18 bases between the two ends. Per the germline V gene, CDR1 is SGHTA and CDR2 is FQGNSA. CDR3: CASSTTSSGPFF. In nucleotides, the CDR3 is TGTGCCAGCAGTACGACTAGTAGTGGTCCGTTCTTC.

V is TRBV6-7 and J is TRBJ2-1; D is possibly TRBD1 (6 bases). Being an ORF, TRBV6-7 has a function that is uncertain. The CDR3 contains 15 residues. Trimming pared 6 bases from V and 6 bases from J, leaving 18 bases between. In DNA form, the CDR3 reads TGTGCCAGCAGCACACAGGGAAGAGGTCTCAATGAGCAGTTCTTC. The encoded protein is CASSTQGRGLNEQFF.

This rearrangement joins TRBV5-1 to TRBJ1-4; D unclear. CDR1 and CDR2 from the germline V gene are SGHRS and YFSETQ. The CDR3 is 13 amino acids. The V end lost 0 bases, the J end lost 6 bases, and 6 bases lay between the germline ends. CDR3 loop: CASSLAGDEKLFF. CDR3 nucleotide sequence: TGCGCCAGCAGCTTGGCCGGAGATGAAAAACTGTTTTTT. The full variable domain, with the rest looked up from reference TRBV5-1 and TRBJ1-4, is KAGVTQTPRYLIKTRGQQVTLSCSPISGHRSVSWYQQTPGQGLQFLFEYFSETQRNKGNFPGRFSGRQFSNSRSEMNVSTLELGDSALYLCASSLAGDEKLFFGSGTQLSVL.

The chain is built from TRBV5-1 and TRBJ1-1; no definite D call. This CDR3 contains 17 residues. The V end lost 2 bases, the J end lost 1 base, and 18 bases lay between the germline ends. The germline CDR1 and CDR2 sequences are SGHRS and YFSETQ. CDR3: CASSLRTEGGRNTEAFF. The CDR3 DNA is TGCGCCAGCAGCTTAAGGACCGAAGGCGGCAGGAACACTGAAGCTTTCTTT.

J is TRBJ2-7 and V is TRBV29-1; TRBD2 matches at 13 bases. CDR1 is SQVTM, CDR2 ANQGSEA, per germline. This CDR3 has 17 amino acids. V trimming: 6 bases; J trimming: 7 bases; junction bases outside the gene matches: 18. The CDR3 spells CSVLPTSGRARSWEQYF. The CDR3 DNA is TGCAGCGTCCTCCCTACTAGCGGGAGGGCCCGCAGTTGGGAGCAGTACTTC.

The V and J genes are TRBV19 and TRBJ1-1; no clear D gene. Germline V gives CDR1 LNHDA, CDR2 SQIVND (reference sequence). The germline V and J ends were trimmed by 8 bases and 3 bases, with 10 bases remaining between them. The CDR3 is made up of 12 amino acids. The CDR3 reads CASAGRHTEAFF. In DNA form, the CDR3 reads TGTGCCAGTGCAGGTAGGCACACTGAAGCTTTCTTT.

The chain couples TRBV7-9 to TRBJ1-1, with TRBD1 as a possible D gene (5 bases). The CDR3 runs 13 residues. CDR1 and CDR2 (germline): SEHNR, FQNEAQ (reference sequence). V was shortened by 5 bases and J by 0 bases, with 7 bases between the two germline ends. The chain's CDR3 is CASSPTVNTEAFF. The CDR3 nucleotides read TGTGCCAGCAGCCCGACAGTGAACACTGAAGCTTTCTTT.

This clone was found many times. The genes are TRBV29-1 and TRBJ2-1; 9 nucleotides line up with TRBD1. Germline V lookup: CDR1 SQVTM, CDR2 ANQGSEA. The CDR3 has 12 residues. With 4 bases clipped from V and 7 bases from J, the junction kept 2 bases outside the gene matches. Here the CDR3 reads CSVVGTGNEQFF. DNA of the CDR3: TGCAGCGTTGTAGGGACAGGGAATGAGCAGTTCTTC.

The gene calls are TRBV9 and TRBJ2-5, with 9 bases matching TRBD2. CDR1 and CDR2 (germline): SGDLS, YYNGEE. V gave up 0 bases and J gave up 5 bases; unmatched junction bases: 8. This CDR3 has 16 residues. Written as DNA, the CDR3 is TGTGCCAGCAGCGTAGGAGTAGCGGGAGACGGGGAGACCCAGTACTTC. Translating it yields CASSVGVAGDGETQYF.

The J gene is TRBJ2-1, the V gene TRBV27; maybe TRBD1 (6 bases). Germline V gives CDR1 MNHEY, CDR2 SMNVEV (reference sequence). V was pared by 5 bases and J by 5 bases, with 19 bases between. This CDR3 contains 16 residues. Written as DNA, the CDR3 is TGTGCCAGCAGTCCCTGGGGGCTAGCAGCCCACAATGAGCAGTTCTTC. It yields the protein CASSPWGLAAHNEQFF.

This chain connects TRBV6-5 to TRBJ2-1, with D possibly being TRBD1 (5 bases). The CDR3 is 15 residues long. Trimming left V 2 bases short and J 1 base short, with 9 bases between. The germline gives CDR1 MNHEY, CDR2 SVGAGI. In DNA form, the CDR3 reads TGTGCCAGCAGTTACAGGGGAAATTCCTACAATGAGCAGTTCTTC. It yields the protein CASSYRGNSYNEQFF.

V is TRBV7-9 and J is TRBJ2-5, with a weak D call TRBD2 (5 bases). The CDR3 loop spans 13 amino acids. Deletions cut 6 bases from V and 5 bases from J, with 13 bases between. Germline values: CDR1 SEHNR, CDR2 FQNEAQ (reference sequence). CDR3 protein: CASSRDQRETQYF. The DNA for the CDR3 is TGTGCCAGCAGTCGGGATCAACGGGAGACCCAGTACTTC.

The table lists this clone with a few counts. The V and J genes are TRBV10-3 and TRBJ1-2; D is possibly TRBD1 (6 bases). CDR1 and CDR2 (germline): ENHRY, SYGVKD. The CDR3 length is 13 residues. The ends were cut back, 10 bases at V and 2 bases at J, with 14 bases in the middle. CDR3 bases: TGTGCCACCAGCACAGGGAGCAACTATGGCTACACCTTC. Its translation is CATSTGSNYGYTF.

In its sample, this clone was seen a few times. The chain combines TRBV6-1 with TRBJ2-1; 10 nucleotides match TRBD2. There are 13 residues in the CDR3. The V gene's germline CDR1 is MNHNS and CDR2 SASEGT. V dropped 6 bases and J dropped 6; count of bases not matched to a gene: 2. This CDR3 is CASRSSGSNEQFF. CDR3 nucleotide sequence: TGTGCCAGCAGGTCTAGCGGGAGCAATGAGCAGTTCTTC.